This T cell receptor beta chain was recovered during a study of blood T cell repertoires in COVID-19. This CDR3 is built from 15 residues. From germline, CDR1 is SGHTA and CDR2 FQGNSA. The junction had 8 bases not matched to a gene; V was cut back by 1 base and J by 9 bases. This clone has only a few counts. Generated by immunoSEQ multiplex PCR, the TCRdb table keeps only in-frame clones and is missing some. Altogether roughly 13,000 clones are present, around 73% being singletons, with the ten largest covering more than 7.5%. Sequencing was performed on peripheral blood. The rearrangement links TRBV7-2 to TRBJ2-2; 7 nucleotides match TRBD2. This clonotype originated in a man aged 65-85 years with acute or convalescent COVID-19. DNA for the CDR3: TGTGCCAGCAGCTTAGGAAGCGGGAATCGTAGGGAGCTGTTTTTT. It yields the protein CASSLGSGNRRELFF. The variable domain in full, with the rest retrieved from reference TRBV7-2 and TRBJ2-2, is GAGVSQSPSNKVTEKGKDVELRCDPISGHTALYWYRQSLGQGLEFLIYFQGNSAPDKSGLPSDRFSAERTGGSVSTLTIQRTQQEDSAVYLCASSLGSGNRRELFFGEGSRLTVL.